These 13 T cell receptor beta chains were all obtained from the same sample, sequenced in a study of blood T cell repertoires in COVID-19. Only in-frame clones appear in the TCRdb table, and some are missing; sequencing was by immunoSEQ multiplex PCR. The sample shows about 380,000 clones, 88% of them seen only once. Sequenced material: PBMCs or T cells enriched from blood (not recorded which). Receptor source: a woman between 18 and 30 years old who had recovered from COVID-19.

A word on this clone: The junction departs from the called germline gene at one end, perhaps through a read error. J is TRBJ1-3 and V is TRBV6-5; D is possibly TRBD1 (6 bases). Looked up from germline, CDR1 is MNHEY and CDR2 is SVGAGI. The CDR3 contains 16 residues. The CDR3 is CASSYHRAPSGNTIYF. The DNA of the CDR3 is TGTGCCAGCAGTTATCACAGGGCGCCCTCTGGGAACACCATATATTTT.

The CDR3 DNA is TGTGCCATCGGAAAGGACAGGGGTATCGGAAACACCATATATTTT. Translation: CAIGKDRGIGNTIYF. J is TRBJ1-3 and V is TRBV2, with 9 bases aligning to TRBD1. In germline, CDR1 is SNHLY, CDR2 FYNNEI. After removal of 10 bases from V and 4 bases from J, the junction contained 11 bases not matched to a gene. The CDR3 consists of 15 residues.

The chain uses TRBV4-1 and TRBJ2-7; 8 positions match TRBD2. The V segment lost 1 base and the J segment 3 bases; nucleotides outside the gene matches: 5. The CDR3 contains 15 residues. Germline values: CDR1 MGHRA, CDR2 YSYEKL. CDR3 sequence (DNA): TGCGCCAGCAGCCAAGCAGCGGGGGTTAGCTACGAGCAGTACTTC. The encoded protein is CASSQAAGVSYEQYF.

V is TRBV7-2 and J is TRBJ2-1; 10 bases fit TRBD2. CDR3 length: 15 residues. Trimming at V came to 1 base and at J to 7 bases, leaving 4 bases not matched to a gene. Germline V gene data show CDR1 as SGHTA and CDR2 as FQGNSA. The CDR3 loop reads CASSLERGGPNEQFF. In DNA form, the CDR3 reads TGTGCCAGCAGCTTAGAGCGGGGGGGCCCGAATGAGCAGTTCTTC.

The chain joins TRBV5-1 to TRBJ1-4; possible D gene TRBD1, 5 bases. The CDR3 loop spans 16 amino acids. Germline CDR1 reads SGHRS; CDR2 reads YFSETQ. V lost 0 bases, J lost 0 bases, and 9 bases lay in between. This chain's CDR3 is CASSLVGAPTNEKLFF. In nucleotides, the CDR3 is TGCGCCAGCAGCTTGGTAGGGGCCCCAACTAATGAAAAACTGTTTTTT.

The chain couples TRBV5-1 to TRBJ2-7, with 8 bases fitting TRBD1. Germline V CDR1 and CDR2: SGHRS, YFSETQ. With 5 bases clipped from V and 6 bases from J, the junction kept 7 bases outside the gene matches. CDR3 length: 13 amino acids. The CDR3 spells CASRSPTGAEQYF. CDR3 bases: TGCGCCAGCAGGAGTCCGACAGGGGCCGAGCAGTACTTC. Full variable domain (outside the CDR3, taken from reference TRBV5-1 and TRBJ2-7): KAGVTQTPRYLIKTRGQQVTLSCSPISGHRSVSWYQQTPGQGLQFLFEYFSETQRNKGNFPGRFSGRQFSNSRSEMNVSTLELGDSALYLCASRSPTGAEQYFGPGTRLTVT.

The chain is built from TRBV6-5 and TRBJ1-1; D uncertain. The length of the CDR3 is 14 residues. CDR1 and CDR2 (germline): MNHEY, SVGAGI. The V gene lost 0 bases and the J gene lost 5 bases, with 10 bases spanning the gap. The CDR3 region is CASSYSSSGTEAFF. The CDR3 region has the DNA TGTGCCAGCAGTTACTCTTCTTCAGGTACTGAAGCTTTCTTT.

V gene TRBV28 combines with J gene TRBJ2-7; D is perhaps TRBD1 (5 bases). This CDR3 region has 12 residues. Germline CDR1 MDHEN, CDR2 SYDVKM. Trimming removed 6 bases at V and 1 base at J, with 7 bases between. The CDR3: CASRGRSYEQYF. The CDR3 coding sequence is TGTGCCAGCAGGGGGCGATCCTACGAGCAGTACTTC.

The genes are TRBV18 and TRBJ1-6, with 10 bases aligning to TRBD1. The CDR3 runs to 16 residues. Germline CDR1 and CDR2: KGHSH and LQKENI. Trimming at V came to 3 bases and at J to 10 bases, leaving 9 bases not matched to a gene. CDR3 bases: TGTGCCAGCTCACCCAGGGACAGGGGAAAGAACTCACCCCTCCACTTT. Protein sequence: CASSPRDRGKNSPLHF.

V is TRBV19 and J is TRBJ2-6; 15 positions agree with TRBD2. Germline CDR1 LNHDA, CDR2 SQIVND (reference sequence). The CDR3 extends over 20 amino acids. Unmatched junction bases numbered 9, after V lost 5 bases and J lost 1 base. CDR3 bases: TGTGCCAGTAGTCCTCCGGGACTAGCGGGGGGTCCATCTGGGGCCAACGTCCTGACTTTC. Its translation is CASSPPGLAGGPSGANVLTF.

The count of this clone is one. The rearrangement joins TRBV6-5 to TRBJ2-2, with 9 bases aligning to TRBD1. V gave up 7 bases and J gave up 6 bases; unmatched junction bases: 9. CDR3 length: 15 residues. The germline V gene encodes CDR1 MNHEY and CDR2 SVGAGI. The DNA of the CDR3 is TGTGCCAGCAAGCTTCCCGGGACAGGGCCCGGGGAGCTGTTTTTT. It encodes CASKLPGTGPGELFF.

This chain links TRBV6-5 with TRBJ2-5; TRBD1 matches at 11 bases. The V gene's germline CDR1 is MNHEY and CDR2 SVGAGI. With 2 bases clipped from V and 7 bases from J, the junction kept 6 bases outside the gene matches. The CDR3 is 15 residues long. CDR3 sequence reads: CASSYDGQGARTQYF. The DNA of the CDR3 is TGTGCCAGCAGTTACGACGGACAGGGGGCGCGGACCCAGTACTTC.

The genes are TRBV18 and TRBJ2-3; D is possibly TRBD1 (5 bases). CDR3 length equals 14 residues. V lost 2 bases to trimming and J lost 0 bases, with 6 bases between them. Germline V gene sequence: CDR1 KGHSH, CDR2 LQKENI. The CDR3 DNA follows: TGTGCCAGCTCACCAGGGGCTAGCACAGATACGCAGTATTTT. Amino acids: CASSPGASTDTQYF.